This T cell receptor (beta chain) was sequenced for a study of tumor-infiltrating lymphocytes in primary liver carcinoma. Study details: Every sample contained roughly 3.5 to 8 million productive TCRbeta reads, and these numbers were similar from one tissue type to another.

Notes on this clonotype: Its target is unknown.

Extraction also yielded germline DNA, while blood RNA was obtained from unsorted whole blood. Collection of about 4 milliliters of peripheral blood took place before surgery. The CDR3 covers 13 residues. Trimming cost V 6 bases and J 4 bases; bases outside gene matches: 2. The germline V gene encodes CDR1 LNHDA and CDR2 SQIVND (reference sequence). Whole-study findings and limits: There was no comparison of CD4+ and CD8+ repertoires, as samples were bulk unsorted. Between tumor regions, pairs overlapped more than tumor-adjacent and tumor-blood pairs did.

Total RNA (around 500 ng) served as template for TCR beta cDNA synthesis primed by a constant-region primer. Generation of the TCR beta libraries relied on three nested multiplex PCR rounds using slightly modified ARM-PCR. For around 10 cycles apiece, the opening two PCR rounds ran with TRBV1-TRBV30 forward primers and a C-beta reverse primer. TCRdb reprocessed the multiplex PCR reads via MiXCR and lists one record per CDR3 protein. The table has around 330,000 distinct CDR3 sequences, 50% to 60% seen once. This TCR was recovered from a woman in her 30s with primary liver carcinoma and hepatitis B virus infection. Sequenced: peripheral blood. The chain couples TRBV19 to TRBJ2-3; the match to TRBD1 covers 9 bases. As DNA, the CDR3 is TGTGCCAGTAGGGACAGGGGATCAGATACGCAGTATTTT. It specifies CASRDRGSDTQYF.